Shown below are 10 T cell receptor beta chains from a single sample sequenced in a study of T-cell memory formation after mild COVID-19. From the 5' RACE reads, TCRdb called clonotypes with MiXCR, one entry per CDR3 protein. The sample has under 650,000 distinct CDR3 sequences; more than 15% are singletons. Sequenced material: PBMCs or a T cell subset sorted from them (not recorded which). These receptors came from an adult woman who had mild COVID-19 (a few samples of this study predate the infection). Cell type and time point are not known.

The chain is built from TRBV24-1 and TRBJ2-3; no clear D gene. This CDR3 is 14 amino acids long. CDR1 and CDR2 (germline): KGHDR, SFDVKD. Trimming shortened V by 8 bases and J by 0 bases, and 11 bases separated the two germline ends. The DNA for the CDR3 is TGTGCCACCACCGAACCGCTTAGCACAGATACGCAGTATTTT. It codes for CATTEPLSTDTQYF.

The chain has TRBV7-6 and TRBJ2-5; 8 bases align to TRBD1. Germline CDR1 and CDR2: SGHVS and FNYEAQ. With V trimmed by 1 base and J by 4 bases, 2 bases remained unmatched. The CDR3 has 14 amino acids. The CDR3 bases are TGTGCCAGCAGCTTAGGGACAGGGTCAGAGACCCAGTACTTC. Its translation is CASSLGTGSETQYF.

The rearrangement uses TRBV29-1 and TRBJ2-5; TRBD2 might be the D (6 bases). V lost 4 bases, J lost 0 bases, and 21 bases lay in between. This CDR3 comprises 17 residues. Germline V CDR1 and CDR2: SQVTM, ANQGSEA. The CDR3 is CSVAGASGGTHQETQYF. CDR3 in DNA: TGCAGCGTTGCGGGCGCCTCGGGTGGGACTCACCAAGAGACCCAGTACTTC.

The chain has TRBV4-1 and TRBJ2-1, with 9 bases identical to TRBD1. This CDR3 has 16 residues. Germline V gene lookup returns CDR1 MGHRA and CDR2 YSYEKL. With V trimmed by 1 base and J by 2 bases, 3 bases remained unmatched. CDR3 sequence reads: CASSQGDRVTYNEQFF. CDR3 nucleotides: TGCGCCAGCAGCCAAGGGGACAGGGTAACCTACAATGAGCAGTTCTTC.

This clonotype was detected a few times. The chain employs TRBV12-3 or TRBV12-4 and TRBJ2-7; 8 bases are shared with TRBD2. The CDR3 extends over 16 amino acids. The V and J ends lost 3 bases and 4 bases, in that order; junction bases with no gene match: 11. This CDR3 is CASSLQSSGLVYEQYF. CDR3 DNA sequence: TGTGCCAGCAGTTTGCAGTCTAGCGGGTTAGTGTACGAGCAGTACTTC.

This clonotype was observed a handful of times. V gene TRBV6-5 combines with J gene TRBJ1-5, with 10 nucleotides matching TRBD1. The CDR3 has 15 amino acids. Trimming removed 6 bases from V and 5 bases from J; junction bases left unmatched: 7. The V gene's germline CDR1 is MNHEY and CDR2 SVGAGI. The CDR3 loop reads CASRPTGGGYQPQHF. The CDR3 nucleotides are TGTGCCAGCAGGCCGACAGGGGGCGGGTATCAGCCCCAGCATTTT.

The CDR3 DNA sequence: TGTGCCAGCAGACATCCGGGACTAGCGGGAGGGGAGCAGTTCTTC. Protein sequence: CASRHPGLAGGEQFF. The chain uses TRBV4-2 and TRBJ2-1; 16 bases are a match to TRBD2. The CDR3 is 15 amino acids. J lost 10 bases, V lost 6 bases, and 6 bases had no gene match. The germline CDR1 and CDR2 sequences are LGHNA and YNFKEQ.

This clonotype has just a few counts. J is TRBJ2-3 and V is TRBV11-2; a weak D match, TRBD2 (5 bases). This CDR3 contains 14 residues. Germline V CDR1 and CDR2: SGHAT, FQNNGV. The V end lost 3 bases, the J end lost 2 bases, and 9 bases lay between the germline ends. The CDR3 DNA is TGTGCCAGCAGCTTGTCTAGCTTCACAGATACGCAGTATTTT. The encoded protein is CASSLSSFTDTQYF.

This clonotype was seen a few times. The rearrangement joins TRBV7-3 to TRBJ2-3, with 8 bases lining up with TRBD1. The junction had 9 bases not matched to a gene; V was cut back by 5 bases and J by 2 bases. Germline loops: CDR1 SGHTA, CDR2 FQGTGA. The CDR3 covers 16 residues. The DNA of the CDR3 is TGTGCCAGCAGCCAATTCGGGACAGGAGACACAGATACGCAGTATTTT. This sequence encodes CASSQFGTGDTDTQYF.

The genes are TRBV7-2 and TRBJ2-1; 13 bases line up with TRBD2. Looked up from germline, CDR1 is SGHTA and CDR2 is FQGNSA. CDR3 size: 14 residues. V was pared by 5 bases and J by 8 bases, with 3 bases of the junction left unmatched. CDR3: CASSRLAGGYEQFF. For the CDR3, the DNA is TGTGCCAGCAGCCGACTAGCGGGAGGATATGAGCAGTTCTTC.